A selection of T cell receptor beta chains follows, all from one sample in a study of T cell responses to AZD1222 COVID-19 vaccine. Sequencing was performed with immunoSEQ multiplex PCR; in TCRdb, only in-frame clones are kept and a portion is missing. This sample has 120,000 to 150,000 clones, with approximately 90% found just once. Here the sequenced sample was peripheral blood, taken 28 days after the second AZD1222 dose. The origin of the receptors is an adult who received the AZD1222 COVID-19 vaccine. Both conserved end residues are part of each CDR3. Each record gives: D gene, clone size, V gene, J gene, CDR3 protein, CDR3 DNA. D genes are given only for firm matches. Clone size is given for some rows only: seen once, a few or many times, or a class if the clone is expanded.

NA	NA	TRBV9	TRBJ2-1	CASSVGVDEQFF	TGTGCCAGCAGCGTAGGTGTGGATGAGCAGTTCTTC
TRBD1	NA	TRBV15	TRBJ1-5	CATSTGQGTDQPQHF	TGTGCCACCAGCACAGGACAGGGGACCGATCAGCCCCAGCATTTT
TRBD1	NA	TRBV2	TRBJ1-2	CASSGTGRMVSDGYTF	TGTGCCAGCAGTGGGACAGGGAGGATGGTGTCAGATGGCTACACCTTC
NA	NA	TRBV18	TRBJ2-7	CASSLQDYEQYF	TGTGCCAGCTCCCTTCAGGACTACGAGCAGTACTTC
NA	NA	TRBV28	TRBJ1-5	CASSLGKPQHF	TGTGCCAGCAGTTTAGGGAAGCCCCAGCATTTT
TRBD1	NA	TRBV18	TRBJ1-3	CASSPQAQGAGNTIYF	TGTGCCAGCTCACCCCAGGCACAGGGGGCTGGAAACACCATATATTTT
TRBD1	NA	TRBV29-1	TRBJ1-2	CSVGTGGGYTF	TGCAGCGTGGGGACAGGTGGTGGCTACACCTTC
NA	once	TRBV9	TRBJ1-5	CASSVNDWGPQHF	TGTGCCAGCAGCGTAAATGACTGGGGTCCCCAGCATTTT
NA	NA	TRBV6-5	TRBJ2-5	CASSSRGQQETQYF	TGTGCCAGCAGCAGCCGGGGGCAACAAGAGACCCAGTACTTC
NA	once	TRBV6-2/TRBV6-3	TRBJ2-7	CASSYSYREQYF	TGTGCCAGCAGTTACTCGTATAGGGAGCAGTACTTC
NA	NA	TRBV7-2	TRBJ2-7	CASSLVGGHLHEQYF	TGTGCCAGCAGCTTAGTTGGCGGGCACCTCCACGAGCAGTACTTC
NA	NA	TRBV28	TRBJ2-3	CASSFSGSYYNTDTQYF	TGTGCCAGCAGTTTCTCGGGATCGTATTATAACACAGATACGCAGTATTTT
NA	NA	TRBV11-3	TRBJ2-5	CASSPRTGGPETQYF	TGTGCCAGCAGCCCTCGGACTGGGGGCCCAGAGACCCAGTACTTC
NA	NA	TRBV19	TRBJ2-7	CASSPDTTASYEQYF	TGTGCCAGTTCCCCTGACACGACAGCATCCTACGAGCAGTACTTC
TRBD2	NA	TRBV7-2	TRBJ2-7	CASTPGLAGVYEQYF	TGTGCCAGCACCCCCGGACTAGCGGGAGTTTACGAGCAGTACTTC
NA	NA	TRBV7-2	TRBJ1-1	CASTDGGYTEAFF	TGTGCCAGCACTGACGGTGGGTACACTGAAGCTTTCTTT
NA	NA	TRBV5-1	TRBJ2-1	CASSAGTLNEQFF	TGCGCCAGCAGCGCTGGGACACTCAATGAGCAGTTCTTC
TRBD1	NA	TRBV27	TRBJ1-5	CASSSGGQAYNQPQHF	TGTGCCAGCAGCTCCGGTGGACAGGCGTACAATCAGCCCCAGCATTTT
TRBD2	few	TRBV18	TRBJ2-1	CASSRTSGSYNEQFF	TGTGCCAGCTCACGGACTAGCGGGAGTTACAATGAGCAGTTCTTC
NA	NA	TRBV29-1	TRBJ2-1	CSVEDRLGRSGKFF	TGCAGCGTTGAAGATCGTCTGGGTCGTTCCGGCAAGTTCTTC
NA	NA	TRBV11-3	TRBJ1-3	CASSLAAGSGNTIYF	TGTGCCAGCAGCTTAGCCGCAGGCTCTGGAAACACCATATATTTT
NA	NA	TRBV2	TRBJ2-3	CASSDDRLTDTQYF	TGTGCCAGCAGTGACGACAGACTCACAGATACGCAGTATTTT
NA	few	TRBV5-1	TRBJ2-3	CASSSVVTDTQYF	TGCGCCAGCAGCTCCGTGGTCACAGATACGCAGTATTTT
NA	NA	TRBV20-1	TRBJ1-5	CSASGQGNQPQHF	TGCAGTGCTAGTGGGCAGGGGAATCAGCCCCAGCATTTT
NA	NA	TRBV6-4	TRBJ1-2	CATETGRRTHYGYTF	TGTGCCACAGAGACGGGCAGGAGGACTCACTATGGCTACACCTTC
TRBD2	NA	TRBV11-2	TRBJ2-3	CASSLDLSGGAMDTQYF	TGTGCCAGCAGCTTAGATCTGAGCGGGGGGGCCATGGATACGCAGTATTTT
NA	NA	TRBV15	TRBJ1-1	CATSIGGGPGSKAFF	TGTGCCACCAGCATCGGAGGGGGGCCAGGGTCGAAAGCTTTCTTT
TRBD1	NA	TRBV7-9	TRBJ1-1	CASSLGDRPLLAFF	TGTGCCAGCAGCTTAGGGGACAGACCGTTACTAGCTTTCTTT
NA	few	TRBV6-5	TRBJ1-1	CAGAGAPGTEAFF	TGTGCCGGAGCGGGGGCCCCGGGTACTGAAGCTTTCTTT
NA	NA	TRBV5-1	TRBJ1-2	CASSGGTRNYGYTF	TGCGCCAGCAGCGGGGGGACACGCAACTATGGCTACACCTTC
NA	NA	TRBV6-2/TRBV6-3	TRBJ2-1	CASSYSGGAPSDEQFF	TGTGCCAGCAGCTACTCGGGTGGGGCCCCATCTGATGAGCAGTTCTTC
NA	NA	TRBV7-2	TRBJ2-7	CASSLGVGRDLGEQYF	TGTGCCAGCAGCTTAGGGGTGGGCAGGGACCTTGGGGAGCAGTACTTC
NA	few	TRBV10-3	TRBJ1-3	CAISESPYGNTIYF	TGTGCCATCAGTGAGTCGCCTTATGGAAACACCATATATTTT
TRBD1	NA	TRBV27	TRBJ1-1	CASSFATTGVNTEAFF	TGTGCCAGCAGTTTTGCTACGACAGGGGTAAACACTGAAGCTTTCTTT
NA	NA	TRBV4-2	TRBJ2-7	CASRLGVGYEQYF	TGTGCCAGCCGCCTCGGGGTCGGGTACGAGCAGTACTTC
NA	once	TRBV28	TRBJ2-3	CASSLYNTDTQYF	TGTGCCAGCAGTTTATACAACACAGATACGCAGTATTTT
TRBD2	NA	TRBV19	TRBJ2-3	CASHLAGGRPDTQYF	TGTGCCAGTCATCTAGCGGGGGGCCGTCCAGATACGCAGTATTTT
NA	NA	TRBV4-3	TRBJ2-3	CASSQGEVKDTQYF	TGCGCCAGCAGCCAAGGGGAGGTTAAAGATACGCAGTATTTT
NA	NA	TRBV7-2	TRBJ2-1	CASSLLEREKQFF	TGTGCCAGCAGCTTACTCGAACGGGAGAAGCAGTTCTTC
NA	NA	TRBV12-3/TRBV12-4	TRBJ2-3	CASSRTGNTQYF	TGTGCCAGCAGCCGGACTGGGAATACGCAGTATTTT
TRBD1	NA	TRBV15	TRBJ1-4	CATSRDTMDDTGARGEKLFF	TGTGCCACCAGCAGAGACACGATGGATGATACAGGGGCGCGGGGTGAAAAACTGTTTTTT
TRBD2	NA	TRBV11-1	TRBJ2-1	CASGASGPLNEQFF	TGTGCCAGCGGTGCTAGCGGGCCTCTCAATGAGCAGTTCTTC